Sequencing of this TCR beta chain was carried out in a study of blood T cells in healthy people across ages. This clonotype was observed many times. The authors ran a second PCR of about 7 to 12 cycles using a sample-barcoded 5' primer and a J-beta primer mix. TCRdb redid the calling of the 5' RACE reads with MiXCR, one entry per CDR3 protein. The sample comprises 500,000 to 700,000 distinct CDR3 sequences, roughly 30% of which are singletons, and around 14% rests with the top ten. Germline V gene sequence: CDR1 ENHRY, CDR2 SYGVKD. This CDR3 is 15 amino acids long. V lost 4 bases and J 1 base, leaving 13 bases between the germline ends.

Sequencing was carried out using blood. The sequence derives from a woman aged 80 or over in good health. This rearrangement joins TRBV10-3 to TRBJ2-5; D is possibly TRBD1 or TRBD2 (5 bases each). CDR3 nucleotide sequence: TGTGCCATCAGTGTGGGGGTTATCCCCCAAGAGACCCAGTACTTC. Amino acids: CAISVGVIPQETQYF.